Below are 9 T cell receptor beta chains sequenced from a single sample in a study of cytomegalovirus exposure and HLA in healthy donors. Measured with immunoSEQ multiplex PCR; TCRdb has only the in-frame clones, and not every one. The sample has 150,000 to 200,000 clones; around 88% are singletons. The sequenced material came from PBMCs. The receptors here all came from a woman between 18 and 30 years old in good health and CMV-seronegative.

V and J are TRBV9 and TRBJ2-2, with D hard to call. Looked up from germline, CDR1 is SGDLS and CDR2 is YYNGEE. The CDR3 is 15 residues long. V dropped 4 bases and J dropped 5 bases, with 15 bases sitting between them. The CDR3 DNA follows: TGTGCCAGCAGCTCACTTGTAGGCGGAACCGGGGAGCTGTTTTTT. Translation: CASSSLVGGTGELFF. The variable domain in full, completed from reference TRBV9 and TRBJ2-2, reads DSGVTQTPKHLITATGQRVTLRCSPRSGDLSVYWYQQSLDQGLQFLIQYYNGEERAKGNILERFSAQQFPDLHSELNLSSLELGDSALYFCASSSLVGGTGELFFGEGSRLTVL.

This clone is a singleton in its sample. This chain links TRBV9 with TRBJ1-2; D uncertain. CDR3 size: 14 residues. Germline V gene data show CDR1 as SGDLS and CDR2 as YYNGEE. V was clipped by 0 bases and J by 2 bases, with 8 bases between them. CDR3 region: CASSVDEGNYGYTF. As DNA, the CDR3 is TGTGCCAGCAGCGTAGACGAGGGAAACTATGGCTACACCTTC. Variable domain in full (rest from reference TRBV9 and TRBJ1-2): DSGVTQTPKHLITATGQRVTLRCSPRSGDLSVYWYQQSLDQGLQFLIQYYNGEERAKGNILERFSAQQFPDLHSELNLSSLELGDSALYFCASSVDEGNYGYTFGSGTRLTVV.

The chain links TRBV11-3 to TRBJ2-3; possible D gene TRBD2, 6 bases. The CDR3 contains 13 residues. Looked up from germline, CDR1 is SGHNT and CDR2 is YENEEA. The V gene lost 3 bases and the J gene lost 3 bases, with 7 bases spanning the gap. CDR3 DNA sequence: TGTGCCAGCAGCTTCGGGGGAACAGATACGCAGTATTTT. This encodes CASSFGGTDTQYF.

V gene TRBV2 combines with J gene TRBJ2-1; TRBD1 matches 8 bases. The CDR3 totals 14 residues. Germline V gives CDR1 SNHLY, CDR2 FYNNEI. Trimming at V came to 6 bases and at J to 6 bases, leaving 7 bases not matched to a gene. The DNA of the CDR3 is TGTGCCAGCAGAGATCTCACAGGGGGCAATGAGCAGTTCTTC. Translation: CASRDLTGGNEQFF.

The genes are TRBV2 and TRBJ1-2, with D unresolved. Germline CDR1 SNHLY, CDR2 FYNNEI. Between the trimmed V and J ends, which lost 7 bases and 1 base, there was a span of 7 bases. This CDR3 spans 12 amino acids. Here the CDR3 reads CASKESNYGYTF. The CDR3 nucleotides read TGTGCCAGCAAAGAGAGTAACTATGGCTACACCTTC.

This chain joins TRBV4-2 and TRBJ1-3, with D unclear. V was cut by 8 bases and J by 4 bases, with 21 bases left in between. CDR3 length: 16 amino acids. Germline CDR1 reads LGHNA; CDR2 reads YNFKEQ. The CDR3 spells CASSRGISVVGNTIYF. The CDR3, as DNA: TGTGCCAGCTCCCGCGGGATATCAGTTGTGGGAAACACCATATATTTT.

Only one count was recorded for this clone. The V call is TRBV4-3, the J call TRBJ2-7; no clear D. Deletions cut 0 bases from V and 2 bases from J, with 11 bases between. CDR1 and CDR2 (germline): LGHNA, YSLEER. CDR3 size: 15 residues. CDR3: CASSQDHENTYEQYF. CDR3 nucleotides: TGCGCCAGCAGCCAAGATCACGAGAATACCTACGAGCAGTACTTC.

This clone was detected a few times. This rearrangement joins TRBV6-5 to TRBJ1-2, with D perhaps TRBD1 (5 bases). The CDR3 runs 12 residues. The germline CDR1 and CDR2 sequences are MNHEY and SVGAGI. Between the trimmed V and J ends, which lost 6 bases and 6 bases, there was a span of 11 bases. In nucleotides, the CDR3 is TGTGCCAGCAGAGTCCGGGGGAATGGCTACACCTTC. This sequence encodes CASRVRGNGYTF.

This CDR3 reads CASSLIRGDTEAFF. The CDR3 DNA reads as TGTGCCAGCAGTTTAATCAGGGGAGACACTGAAGCTTTCTTT. V is TRBV28 and J is TRBJ1-1; tentative D call: TRBD1 (6 bases). The CDR3 spans 14 residues. Trimming took 2 bases from V and 3 from J, leaving 10 bases between them. Germline assignment: CDR1 MDHEN and CDR2 SYDVKM.